The source of this T cell receptor beta chain is a study of a mutant IDH1 vaccine in newly diagnosed glioma. At the level of the study: Eight vaccine doses were administered to patients at weeks 1, 3, 5, 7, 11, 15, 19 and 23. Either 4-6 weeks after radiotherapy alone or alongside temozolomide, vaccination was begun. Study-level points and caveats: Immune responses arising from the vaccine appeared in approximately 92% of patients. Pseudoprogression seemed unrelated to changes in top peripheral T cell clonotypes.

The CDR3 is made up of 16 amino acids. This clone was found once. Its target is not known. Time point specified: week 23, last vaccination. The study gave 300 ug of mutant IDH1 20-mer peptide per vaccine dose, with topical imiquimod. Produced via immunoSEQ multiplex PCR; TCRdb's table is partial and in-frame only. The top ten hold 6.3% of the sample, which has tens of thousands of clones, around 76% seen once. The gene calls are TRBV21-1 and TRBJ1-1; the D call in the table, TRBD1, was not verified against the DNA. TRBV21-1 is noted as a pseudogene. This receptor was obtained from a woman in her 40s with glioma. Some clones in this sample may be carry-over from other donors' samples. The sample here was PBMCs, taken from a glioma patient whose treatment included an IDH1 peptide vaccine. CDR3 in amino acids: CASREQGGLRGTEAFF. The CDR3 DNA is TGTGCCAGCAGGGAACAGGGGGGGTTGCGGGGCACTGAAGCTTTCTTT.